This T cell receptor (beta chain) was identified during a study of shared T cell receptors in the human thymus. V shed 2 bases and J shed 6 bases, with 17 bases lying between them. CDR1 is SQVTM and CDR2 is ANQGSEA in the germline V gene. The CDR3 covers 15 residues. Clones were sequenced by immunoSEQ multiplex PCR, and TCRdb holds only the in-frame ones, with some missing. Of just under 550,000 clones listed, 75% to 80% are singletons. The same data also contributed to another study, on human thymus T cells. That source adds: Healthy Finnish infants having corrective surgery for congenital heart defects served as donors. Thymic tissue was derived from resections collected during corrective heart surgery. Within thymic and blood repertoires, V and J gene usage appeared to be biased. Overlap was high between thymic repertoires from unrelated individuals, as reported in related research.

The sequence was obtained from a boy under two years old with a congenital heart defect. V is TRBV29-1 and J is TRBJ2-1; a possible D gene is TRBD2 (6 bases). The sequenced sample was thymocytes. The CDR3 region is CSVEISPGECNEQFF. CDR3 bases: TGCAGCGTTGAAATCTCCCCGGGAGAATGCAATGAGCAGTTCTTC.